This record covers a single T cell receptor (beta chain). There is no known antigen for this receptor. One base away there is no much larger clone; base qualities are not given. The data belong to a study of tumor-infiltrating T cells and Merkel cell polyomavirus (dated by TCRdb to about 2017). Some background on the complete study: In Merkel cell carcinoma patients, the study investigated CD8+ T cells specific for the Merkel cell polyomavirus KLL epitope. Patients came in at different disease stages and had a median follow-up of approximately 2.7 years, ranging from roughly 1.1 to 6.0 years. Patient treatments varied, were not standardized, and included chemotherapy, radiation and immunotherapies. In 14 to 15 samples, KLL-tetramer-sorted cells taken from blood or tumor-infiltrating lymphocytes underwent TRB sequencing, as did 11 to 12 matched whole-tumor samples. Most of the whole-tumor samples were 25-micron curls sectioned from formalin-fixed, paraffin-embedded tissue blocks. In the whole study, one tumor sample was a frozen nodal tumor digest, and another tumor sample was a flash-frozen core biopsy of a metastasis.

From a lookup of the germline V gene, CDR1 and CDR2 are SGDLS and YYNGEE. Reading from cysteine to phenylalanine, the CDR3 counts 12 amino acids. Of all the DNA, just the CDR3 is kept, 36 bases in frame from base 1. Deletion took 1 base off V and 8 bases off J, with a span of 7 bases between the germline ends. All patients' tumors stained robustly positive for Merkel cell polyomavirus Large T antigen by immunohistochemistry. The study included approximately twelve Merkel cell carcinoma patients who had robust KLL-tetramer+ populations, above 0.04% of CD8+ T cells, in blood and/or cultured TIL. Every patient was Caucasian, and patient ages ranged from 50 to 77 years, with a median of 65 years. Lymph node tumors were analyzed for patients with unknown primaries who presented with nodal disease, or when insufficient primary tissue was available. Library creation used the immunoSEQ multiplex PCR assay. Adaptive Biotechnologies (Seattle, WA) carried out the genomic DNA extraction, TRB sequencing and normalization. The study's own analysis went as follows. Clonality was calculated as one minus the Shannon entropy of productive TRB sequences, normalized by log2 of unique productive sequences. KLL-specific clonotypes in tumors were identified by matching TCRbeta CDR3 amino acid sequences to those from the tetramer-sorted sample of each patient. TCRdb stores this immuneACCESS table with in-frame sequences only. Part of the clones is absent; in the studies checked, under half of the shortfall reflects unresolved V genes, and no reason is known for the rest. V and J calls and clone size are as listed in that table; D and trimming were resolved from the DNA. The sample has 20,000 to 30,000 clones on record, roughly nine tenths of them singletons. The top ten clones comprise around 2.8% of the sample.

Broader findings and caveats from the paper: The small sample size of the study (n of about 13 patients) is recognized as a limitation. Because the study covered only a single viral epitope, T cells targeting other Merkel cell polyomavirus epitopes were not captured. A higher fraction of KLL-specific T cells within tumors (roughly 1.7-20% versus about 0-0.14%) was associated with significantly better MCC-specific survival. KLL-specific TRB repertoires were diverse and largely private, with only one public clonotype among around 370 unique sequences, shared by two patients. A significant MCC-specific survival advantage (P = 0.0051) was associated with tumors having more unique KLL-specific clonotypes (roughly 5-110 vs 0-3).

What was sequenced was lymph node tissue. The chain links TRBV9 with TRBJ1-3; the D gene is perhaps TRBD1, from 5 matching bases. This sequence was found in a man aged 50 to 59 with Merkel cell carcinoma. The CDR3 region reads CASSVRGDTIYF. The DNA is as follows: TGTGCCAGCAGCGTACGGGGGGACACCATATATTTT.